This T cell receptor beta chain originates from a study of graft-versus-host responses after intestinal transplantation (dated by TCRdb to the early 2020s). Notes on the research overall: The transplants that recipients got were multivisceral, liver-intestinal, or isolated intestinal. Every recipient was given anti-thymocyte globulin induction, then maintenance tacrolimus and steroids for approximately 3 years. Bulk TCR-beta CDR3 sequencing was used to track graft-versus-host and host-versus-graft alloreactive T cell clones in the graft, circulation and bone marrow after intestinal transplantation. Alloreactive clones were identified by sequencing pre-transplant mixed lymphocyte reaction products and comparing them with unstimulated pre-transplant donor and recipient T cells. Of the roughly 24 intestinal transplant recipients enrolled in the cohort, one of whom was a retransplant, a few patients without pretransplant specimens were excluded. Donor T cell macrochimerism was defined as a peak of at least 4% donor T cells among recipient peripheral blood mononuclear cells. Instead of going to the commercial service, samples from a few later patients were sequenced in-house on an Illumina MiSeq and processed with MiXCR.

A remark on this clone: No cognate antigen has been identified for it. Within one base of it there is no much larger clone, and no base qualities were kept.

Taken from cysteine to phenylalanine, the CDR3 has 18 residues. Just the 54-base CDR3 DNA is kept, in frame starting at base 1. Ends trimmed: V by 2 bases, J by 4 bases; bases unmatched to a gene: 12. Based on the germline V gene, the CDR1 and CDR2 sequences are ENHRY and SYGVKD. The time point tag for this specimen amounts to: cells obtained before transplantation from donor or recipient. CD3+CD4+ and CD3+CD8+ populations were FACS-sorted from unstimulated pre-transplant donor and recipient cells taken from spleen or lymph nodes. Overall study results and their limits: The conclusions were limited by the relatively low number and heterogeneity of the intestinal transplant patients. Patients with donor T cell macrochimerism had high GvH to HvG T cell clonal ratios in their allografts. Early after transplant, declines in HvG clones were associated with peak levels of circulating GvH clones. GvH clones turned up in recipient bone marrow, with some appearing earlier in ileal mucosa or blood, a pattern consistent with an intestinal mucosal origin.

Libraries were built with the immunoSEQ multiplex PCR assay. In most patients, genomic DNA was isolated using the Qiagen DNeasy Blood and Tissue Kit and sent frozen to Adaptive Biotechnologies for TCR sequencing. For most patients, genomic DNA was subjected to high-throughput TCR-beta CDR3 sequencing by Adaptive Biotechnologies. The source study handled its data this way. TCR sequencing data were retrieved from Adaptive's ImmunoSEQ software for 15 to 20 patients, whereas three other patients were processed with MiXCR and VDJtools. To correct CD4 versus CD8 sorting errors, any sequence found in both subsets at a frequency ratio below 5:1 was removed. CDR3 nucleotide sequences shared between donor and recipient were removed because the origin of such sequences could not be assigned. At least 2-fold expansion over unstimulated cells and a minimum CFSE-low frequency of 0.002% (template counts) or 0.001% (read counts) were required for clones to be classified as alloreactive. Mappable clones were those detected in sequenced pre-transplant spleen, lymph node, or MLR CFSE-low populations of the donor or recipient. Cumulative frequency of alloreactive clones was calculated as a percentage of all sequences weighted by copy number. In its TCRdb copy, this immuneACCESS table keeps in-frame sequences only and misses some clones. Where compared with another copy, unresolved V genes explain less than half of these, and the others have no known cause. For V, J and clone size, that table is used; D and trimming come from the DNA. This sample lists about 100,000 clones; roughly 87% were detected once. The top ten hold around 0.86% of the sample.

The sample in question was unstimulated CD4+ T cells sorted from spleen or lymph node cells, obtained before transplant. This TCR was recovered from a human donor who was the organ donor for an intestinal transplant. This receptor chain uses TRBV10-3 and TRBJ2-1, with 9 junctional bases fitting TRBD2. In nucleotides, the sequence is TGTGCCATCAGTGAGAATCCGCTAGCGGGGTCCCTTTACAATGAGCAGTTCTTC. It is translated as CAISENPLAGSLYNEQFF.